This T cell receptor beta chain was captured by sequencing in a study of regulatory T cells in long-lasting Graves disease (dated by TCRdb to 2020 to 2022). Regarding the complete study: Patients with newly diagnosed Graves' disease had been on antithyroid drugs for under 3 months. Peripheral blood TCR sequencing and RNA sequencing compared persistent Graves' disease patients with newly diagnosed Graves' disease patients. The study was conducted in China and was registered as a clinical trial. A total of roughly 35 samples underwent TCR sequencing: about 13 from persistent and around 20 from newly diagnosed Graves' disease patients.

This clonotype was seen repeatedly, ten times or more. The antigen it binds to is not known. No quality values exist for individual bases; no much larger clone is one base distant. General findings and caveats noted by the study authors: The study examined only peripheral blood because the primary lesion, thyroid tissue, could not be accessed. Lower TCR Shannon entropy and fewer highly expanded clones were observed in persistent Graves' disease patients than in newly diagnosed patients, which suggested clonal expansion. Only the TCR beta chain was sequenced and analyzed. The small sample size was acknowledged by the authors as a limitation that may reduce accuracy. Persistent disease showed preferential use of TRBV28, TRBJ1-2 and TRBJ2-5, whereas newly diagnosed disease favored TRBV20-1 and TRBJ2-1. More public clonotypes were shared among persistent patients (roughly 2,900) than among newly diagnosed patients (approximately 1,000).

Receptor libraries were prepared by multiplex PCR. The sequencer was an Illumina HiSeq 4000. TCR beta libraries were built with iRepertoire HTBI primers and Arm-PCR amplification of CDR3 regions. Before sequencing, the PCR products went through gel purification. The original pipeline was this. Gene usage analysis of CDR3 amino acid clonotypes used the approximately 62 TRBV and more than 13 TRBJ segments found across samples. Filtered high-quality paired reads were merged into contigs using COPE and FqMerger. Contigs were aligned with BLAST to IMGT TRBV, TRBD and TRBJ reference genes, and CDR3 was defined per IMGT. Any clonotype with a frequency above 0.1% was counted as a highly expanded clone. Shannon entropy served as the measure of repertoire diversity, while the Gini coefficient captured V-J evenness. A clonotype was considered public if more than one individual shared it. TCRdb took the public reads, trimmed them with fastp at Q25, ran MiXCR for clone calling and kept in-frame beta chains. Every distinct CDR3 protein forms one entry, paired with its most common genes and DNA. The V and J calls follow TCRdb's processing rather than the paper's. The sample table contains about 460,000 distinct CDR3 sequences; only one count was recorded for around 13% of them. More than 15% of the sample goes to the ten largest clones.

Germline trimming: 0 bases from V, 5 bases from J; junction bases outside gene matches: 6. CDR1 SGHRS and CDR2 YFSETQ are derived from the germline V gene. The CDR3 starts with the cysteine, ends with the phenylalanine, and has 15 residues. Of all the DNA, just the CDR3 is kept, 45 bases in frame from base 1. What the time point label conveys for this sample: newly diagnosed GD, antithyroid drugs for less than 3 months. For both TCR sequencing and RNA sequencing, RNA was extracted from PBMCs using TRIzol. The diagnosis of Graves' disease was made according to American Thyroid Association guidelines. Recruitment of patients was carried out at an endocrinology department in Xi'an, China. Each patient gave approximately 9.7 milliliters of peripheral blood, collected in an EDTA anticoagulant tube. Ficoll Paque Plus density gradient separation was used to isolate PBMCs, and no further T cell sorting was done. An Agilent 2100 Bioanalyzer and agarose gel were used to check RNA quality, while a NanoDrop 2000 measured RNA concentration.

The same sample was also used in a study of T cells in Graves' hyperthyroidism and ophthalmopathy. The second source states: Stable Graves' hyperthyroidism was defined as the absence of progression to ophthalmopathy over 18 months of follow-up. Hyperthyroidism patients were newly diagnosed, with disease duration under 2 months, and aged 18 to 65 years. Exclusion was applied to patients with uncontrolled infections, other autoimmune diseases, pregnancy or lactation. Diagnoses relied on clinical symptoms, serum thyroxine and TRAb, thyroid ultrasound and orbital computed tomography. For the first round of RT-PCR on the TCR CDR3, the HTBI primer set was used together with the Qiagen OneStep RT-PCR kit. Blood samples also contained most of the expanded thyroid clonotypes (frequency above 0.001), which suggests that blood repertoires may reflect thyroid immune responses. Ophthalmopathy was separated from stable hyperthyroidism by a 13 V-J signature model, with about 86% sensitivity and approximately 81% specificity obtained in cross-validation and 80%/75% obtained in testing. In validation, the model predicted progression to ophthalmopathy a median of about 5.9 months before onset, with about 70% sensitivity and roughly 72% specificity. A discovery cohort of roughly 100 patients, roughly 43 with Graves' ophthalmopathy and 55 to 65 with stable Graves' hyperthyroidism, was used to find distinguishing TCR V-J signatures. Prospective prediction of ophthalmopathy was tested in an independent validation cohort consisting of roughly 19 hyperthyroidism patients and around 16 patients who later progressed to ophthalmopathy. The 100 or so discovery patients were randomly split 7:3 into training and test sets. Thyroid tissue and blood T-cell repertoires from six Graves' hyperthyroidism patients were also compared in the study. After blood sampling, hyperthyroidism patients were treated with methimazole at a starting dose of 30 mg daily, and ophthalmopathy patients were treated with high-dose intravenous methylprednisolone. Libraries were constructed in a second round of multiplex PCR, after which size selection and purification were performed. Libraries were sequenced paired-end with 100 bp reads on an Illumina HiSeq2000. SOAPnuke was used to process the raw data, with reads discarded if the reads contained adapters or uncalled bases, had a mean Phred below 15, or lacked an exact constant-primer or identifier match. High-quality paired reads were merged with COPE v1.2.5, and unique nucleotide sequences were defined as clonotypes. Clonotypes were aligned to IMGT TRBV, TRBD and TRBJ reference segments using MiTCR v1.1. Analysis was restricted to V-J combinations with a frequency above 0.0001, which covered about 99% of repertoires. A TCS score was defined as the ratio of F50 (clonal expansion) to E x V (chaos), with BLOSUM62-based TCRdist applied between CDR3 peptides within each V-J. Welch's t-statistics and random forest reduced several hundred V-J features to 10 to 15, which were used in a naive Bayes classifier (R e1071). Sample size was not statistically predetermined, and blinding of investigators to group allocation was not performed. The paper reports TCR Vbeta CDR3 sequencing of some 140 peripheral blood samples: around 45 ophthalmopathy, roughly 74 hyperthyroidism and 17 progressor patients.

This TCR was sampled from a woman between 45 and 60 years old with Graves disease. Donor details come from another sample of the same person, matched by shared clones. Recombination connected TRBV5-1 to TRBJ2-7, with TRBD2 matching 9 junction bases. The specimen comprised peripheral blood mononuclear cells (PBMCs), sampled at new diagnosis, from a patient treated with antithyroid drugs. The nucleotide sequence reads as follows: TGCGCCAGCAGCTTGGCGGGACTAGCAATCCACGAGCAGTACTTC. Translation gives CASSLAGLAIHEQYF.